A selection of T cell receptor beta chains follows, all from one sample in a study of blood T cell repertoires in COVID-19. Profiling relied on immunoSEQ multiplex PCR, and the TCRdb table lists in-frame clones only, not all of them. The table lists 200,000 or so clones, roughly nine tenths of them singletons. The material sequenced was peripheral blood. These receptors were collected from a man between 65 and 79 years old with active or convalescent COVID-19. Each CDR3 is given with its conserved first and last residue. D genes are given only for firm matches. Where a row states a size, it is once, few, many or the class of an expanded clone; other rows omit it.

d_call,v_call,clone_size,j_call,cdr3_nt,cdr3_aa
-,TRBV29-1,-,TRBJ1-1,TGCAGCATGCGAGGTGGCACTGAAGCTTTCTTT,CSMRGGTEAFF
-,TRBV30,few,TRBJ1-5,TGTGCCTGGAAGGGGGTTGGCAGCAATCAGCCCCAGCATTTT,CAWKGVGSNQPQHF
-,TRBV3-1/TRBV3-2,-,TRBJ2-3,TGTGCCAGCAGTCGTAAAGAGCGGGTAAAGGGCACAGATACGCAGTATTTT,CASSRKERVKGTDTQYF
TRBD2,TRBV15,-,TRBJ2-3,TGTGCCACCAGCAGAGATGGGCTAGCGGGAGGCACAGATACGCAGTATTTT,CATSRDGLAGGTDTQYF
-,TRBV7-2,-,TRBJ2-5,TGTGCCAGCAGCTTAGGCGGGGTGGCGGAGACCCAGTACTTC,CASSLGGVAETQYF
-,TRBV10-3,once,TRBJ2-3,TGTGCCATCAGCCTCGTAGCCGATACGCAGTATTTT,CAISLVADTQYF
TRBD1,TRBV18,-,TRBJ2-7,TGTGCCAGCTCACCACCGTTGGACAGGCGATACGAGCAGTACTTC,CASSPPLDRRYEQYF
TRBD2,TRBV3-1/TRBV3-2,-,TRBJ2-7,TGTGCCAGCAGCCAACCCGTGCCTAGCGGGGGGTCATACGAGCAGTACTTC,CASSQPVPSGGSYEQYF
TRBD1,TRBV2,-,TRBJ1-4,TGTGCCAGCAGTACGGGACAGGGGCAGAAACTGTTTTTT,CASSTGQGQKLFF
TRBD1,TRBV6-5,-,TRBJ2-7,TGTGCCAGCAGCGAGACAGGGTGGGGCGAGCAGTACTTC,CASSETGWGEQYF
-,TRBV2,-,TRBJ1-3,TGTGCCAGCAGCCGGGAGTCTGGAAACACCATATATTTT,CASSRESGNTIYF
TRBD1,TRBV19,-,TRBJ1-5,TGTGCCAGTAGTATAACCCCTCGGACAGGGTGGAATCAGCCCCAGCATTTT,CASSITPRTGWNQPQHF
-,TRBV6-5,-,TRBJ1-2,TGTGCCAGTAGTCCCGGGTCCCGAGCTAACTATGGCTACACCTTC,CASSPGSRANYGYTF
-,TRBV5-1,-,TRBJ2-6,TGCGCCAGCAGCTTGGGTGGGACTTCTAGCTCTGGGGCCAACGTCCTGACTTTC,CASSLGGTSSSGANVLTF
TRBD1,TRBV7-9,-,TRBJ2-6,TGTGCCAGCAGCTTACAGGGGGCCTCTGGGGCCAACGTCCTGACTTTC,CASSLQGASGANVLTF
-,TRBV9,few,TRBJ2-1,TGTGCCAGCAGCGTATTCGGGGGTGAGCAGTTCTTC,CASSVFGGEQFF
TRBD1,TRBV10-3,-,TRBJ1-4,TGTGCCATCAGACCCGGGACAGGGATACGAAATGAAAAACTGTTTTTT,CAIRPGTGIRNEKLFF
-,TRBV10-1,-,TRBJ2-3,TGCGCCAGCAGCAGTGGCTGGCGGAGCACAGATACGCAGTATTTT,CASSSGWRSTDTQYF
TRBD1,TRBV30,-,TRBJ1-5,TGTGCCTGGAGTGGGGGACAGGACAATCAGCCCCAGCATTTT,CAWSGGQDNQPQHF
TRBD1,TRBV5-8,-,TRBJ2-7,TGTGCCAGCAGTCCCGTTGACACAGGGGTTATTTACGAGCAGTACTTC,CASSPVDTGVIYEQYF
TRBD1,TRBV6-6,-,TRBJ2-2,TGTGCCAGCAGTTCGGGACAGGGGGCGGTTACCGGGGAGCTGTTTTTT,CASSSGQGAVTGELFF
-,TRBV10-3,-,TRBJ1-5,TGTGCCATCAGAGCTGTCATTAACAATCAGCCCCAGCATTTT,CAIRAVINNQPQHF
TRBD2,TRBV7-2,-,TRBJ2-2,TGTGCCAGCAGCCTTCGGACTAGCGGGGGGGTGTCCGGGGAGCTGTTTTTT,CASSLRTSGGVSGELFF
-,TRBV7-2,-,TRBJ2-3,TGTGCCAGCAGCTTAGTTGGGTTGGGGACACACAGCACAGATACGCAGTATTTT,CASSLVGLGTHSTDTQYF
-,TRBV21-1,few,TRBJ2-2,TGTGCCAGCAGCAAAGCGACAAGAGGACAGAGGAAAGAACACCGGGGAGCTGTTTTT,CASSKATRGQRKEHRGAVF
TRBD1,TRBV19,-,TRBJ1-6,TGTGCCAGGCCTCCGGGACAGGAAAATTCACCCCTCCACTTT,CARPPGQENSPLHF
TRBD1,TRBV24-1,-,TRBJ2-2,TGTGCCACCAGTGCCCTAACAGGGGCGACCGGGGAGCTGTTTTTT,CATSALTGATGELFF
TRBD1,TRBV19,-,TRBJ1-5,TGTGCCAGTAGTGGGATCGGGACAGCATATCAGCCCCAGCATTTT,CASSGIGTAYQPQHF
TRBD1,TRBV6-1,once,TRBJ2-7,TGTGCCAGCAGTGAAGCGCTTCGAGGCGATCCTGGACAGGTTTCCTACGAGCAGTACTTC,CASSEALRGDPGQVSYEQYF
TRBD1,TRBV28,-,TRBJ2-5,TGTGCCAGCACCTCCGCCGGGACAGGGAAGGGGGAGACCCAGTACTTC,CASTSAGTGKGETQYF
-,TRBV6-2/TRBV6-3,-,TRBJ1-4,TGTGCCAGCAGTCAAAAGAAAGCGGGCGGTGAAAAACTGTTTTTT,CASSQKKAGGEKLFF
-,TRBV28,-,TRBJ2-7,TGTGCCACCAAAACATCGGGAGACTCCTACGAGCAGTACTTC,CATKTSGDSYEQYF
-,TRBV19,-,TRBJ2-3,TGTGCCAGTAGTATTCTAGGAGGGCGCACAGATACGCAGTATTTT,CASSILGGRTDTQYF
-,TRBV28,-,TRBJ1-2,TGTGCCAGCAGTTTACCAGGACAGCACTATGGCTACACCTTC,CASSLPGQHYGYTF
-,TRBV24-1,-,TRBJ2-3,TGTGCCACCAGTGATTTCCGGGAGAGCACAGATACGCAGTATTTT,CATSDFRESTDTQYF
-,TRBV30,-,TRBJ1-2,TGTGCCTGGAAATGGCCGGGGGTCTATGGCTACACCTTC,CAWKWPGVYGYTF
-,TRBV5-4,-,TRBJ1-1,TGTGCCAGCAGCTTGAACAGGGACACTGAAGCTTTCTTT,CASSLNRDTEAFF
-,TRBV5-4,-,TRBJ1-3,TGTGCCAGCAGCCCGGGGGACGGGGGGTACTCCATATATTTT,CASSPGDGGYSIYF
TRBD1,TRBV4-1,-,TRBJ1-1,TGCGCCAGCAGCCCGAGACAGGGACACACTGAAGCTTTCTTT,CASSPRQGHTEAFF
-,TRBV19,-,TRBJ2-3,TGTGCCAGTAGTATAGGCGGGGCGACAGATACGCAGTATTTT,CASSIGGATDTQYF
TRBD1,TRBV5-1,-,TRBJ2-5,TGCGCCAGCAGTTCCGGGACAGGGGGTGAGACCCAGTACTTC,CASSSGTGGETQYF
-,TRBV29-1,-,TRBJ2-5,TGCAGCGTGCGGAGCACAGGAGAGACCCAGTACTTC,CSVRSTGETQYF
TRBD2,TRBV28,-,TRBJ2-1,TGTGCCAGCATTGCGGGGGGGCCAGGTTTGGGATCCTACAATGAGCAGTTCTTC,CASIAGGPGLGSYNEQFF
-,TRBV3-1/TRBV3-2,-,TRBJ1-6,TGTGCCAGTAGCCCTACAGGGCCCTATAATTCACCCCTCCACTTT,CASSPTGPYNSPLHF
-,TRBV9,once,TRBJ2-1,TGTGCCAGCAGCCTTAGCGGAGCGCTCTCCTACAATGAGCAGTTCTTC,CASSLSGALSYNEQFF
TRBD1,TRBV4-3,-,TRBJ2-3,TGCGCCAGCAGCCAAGATTCCGGGACAGGGGCCGATACGCAGTATTTT,CASSQDSGTGADTQYF
TRBD2,TRBV30,-,TRBJ2-5,TGTGCCTGGAGTCGGCCCCCGACTAGCGGGAGAGAGACCCAGTACTTC,CAWSRPPTSGRETQYF
-,TRBV29-1,once,TRBJ1-1,TGCAGCGTTGAAGATCGAGCTTTCTTT,CSVEDRAFF
-,TRBV27,-,TRBJ2-7,TGTGCCAGCAGTCCCCTGGAGGGCGAGCAGTACTTC,CASSPLEGEQYF